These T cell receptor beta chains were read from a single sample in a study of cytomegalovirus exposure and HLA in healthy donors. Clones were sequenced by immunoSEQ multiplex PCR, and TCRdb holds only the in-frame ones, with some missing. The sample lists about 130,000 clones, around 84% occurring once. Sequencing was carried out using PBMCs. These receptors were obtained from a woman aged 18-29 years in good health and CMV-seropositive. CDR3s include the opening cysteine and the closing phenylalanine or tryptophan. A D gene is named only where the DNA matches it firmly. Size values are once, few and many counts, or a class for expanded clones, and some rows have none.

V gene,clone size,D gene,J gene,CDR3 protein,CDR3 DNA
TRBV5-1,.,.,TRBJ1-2,CAFRGLLVRSGNYGYTF,TGCGCCTTTCGCGGTCTCTTGGTCCGAAGTGGTAACTATGGCTACACCTTC
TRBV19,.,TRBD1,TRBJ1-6,CASSEVGGQGGSPLHF,TGTGCCAGTAGTGAGGTCGGGGGACAGGGCGGTTCACCCCTCCACTTT
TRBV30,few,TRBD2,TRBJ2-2,CAWGGGGNLVTGELFF,TGTGCCTGGGGCGGGGGGGGGAATCTAGTCACCGGGGAGCTGTTTTTT
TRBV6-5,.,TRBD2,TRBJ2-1,CASTLSGEQFF,TGTGCCAGCACTCTTAGCGGGGAGCAGTTCTTC
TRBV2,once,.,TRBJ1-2,CASSEARIYGYTF,TGTGCCAGCAGTGAAGCGCGGATCTATGGCTACACCTTC
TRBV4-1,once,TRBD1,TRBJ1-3,CASSQQGDENTIYF,TGCGCCAGCAGCCAACAGGGGGATGAAAACACCATATATTTT
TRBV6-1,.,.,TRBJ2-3,CASSPRSDTQYF,TGTGCCAGCAGTCCTCGGTCCGATACGCAGTATTTT
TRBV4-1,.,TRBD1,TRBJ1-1,CASSQLGQVRTEAFF,TGCGCCAGCAGCCAATTAGGACAGGTACGGACTGAAGCTTTCTTT
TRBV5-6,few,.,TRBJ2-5,CASSFWQEKTQYF,TGTGCCAGCAGCTTTTGGCAGGAAAAGACCCAGTACTTC
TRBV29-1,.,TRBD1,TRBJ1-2,CSVEGQGGNYGYTF,TGCAGCGTTGAGGGACAGGGCGGAAATTATGGCTACACCTTC
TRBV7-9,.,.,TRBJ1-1,CASSLIGRTLNTEAFF,TGTGCCAGCAGCTTAATAGGACGGACACTGAACACTGAAGCTTTCTTT
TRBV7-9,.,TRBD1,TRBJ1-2,CASSLVPPRQGVGGYTF,TGTGCCAGCAGCTTAGTCCCCCCAAGACAGGGGGTGGGTGGCTACACCTTC
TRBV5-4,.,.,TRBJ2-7,CASSLWESYEQYF,TGTGCCAGCAGCTTGTGGGAGAGCTACGAGCAGTACTTC
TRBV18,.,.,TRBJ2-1,CASSPQSSYNEQFF,TGTGCCAGCTCACCACAGAGCTCCTACAATGAGCAGTTCTTC
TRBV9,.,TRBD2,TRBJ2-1,CASSDRTSFSFNEQFF,TGTGCCAGCAGCGACCGGACTAGCTTCTCATTCAATGAGCAGTTCTTC
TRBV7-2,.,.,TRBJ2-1,CASSPGTYNEQFF,TGTGCCAGCAGCCCCGGGACTTACAATGAGCAGTTCTTC
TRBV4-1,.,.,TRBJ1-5,CASSQEDSGGNQPQHF,TGCGCCAGCAGCCAAGAGGACTCAGGAGGGAATCAGCCCCAGCATTTT
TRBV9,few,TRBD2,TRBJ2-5,CASSVRGTTQETQYF,TGTGCCAGCAGCGTTCGGGGGACTACCCAAGAGACCCAGTACTTC
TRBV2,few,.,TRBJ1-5,CASRGSGRGQPQHF,TGTGCCAGCAGGGGCAGTGGGAGGGGTCAGCCCCAGCATTTT
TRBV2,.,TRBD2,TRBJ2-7,CASATASGSYEQYF,TGTGCCAGCGCGACGGCTAGCGGCTCCTACGAGCAGTACTTC
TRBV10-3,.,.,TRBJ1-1,CAISEEEYTEAFF,TGTGCCATCAGTGAAGAGGAATACACTGAAGCTTTCTTT
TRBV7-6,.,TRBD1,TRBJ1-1,CASSETGGGTEAFF,TGTGCCAGCAGCGAGACAGGGGGCGGCACTGAAGCTTTCTTT
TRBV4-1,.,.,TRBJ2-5,CASSLGLQETQYF,TGCGCCAGCAGCCTTGGACTTCAAGAGACCCAGTACTTC
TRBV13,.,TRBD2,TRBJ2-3,CASSPGVSGGAPRVTDTQYF,TGTGCCAGCAGCCCAGGGGTTAGCGGGGGGGCCCCCCGTGTCACAGATACGCAGTATTTT
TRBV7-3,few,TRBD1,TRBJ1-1,CASSPRGTGIPEAFF,TGTGCCAGCAGCCCCCGTGGGACAGGGATTCCCGAAGCTTTCTTT
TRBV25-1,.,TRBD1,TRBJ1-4,CASSAPTGGEKLFF,TGTGCCAGCAGTGCCCCCACAGGGGGTGAAAAACTGTTTTTT
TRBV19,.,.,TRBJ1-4,CASSIGLDREKLFF,TGTGCCAGTAGTATCGGACTCGACAGGGAAAAACTGTTTTTT
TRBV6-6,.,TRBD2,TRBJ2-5,CASSSGSGGAQETQYF,TGTGCCAGCAGTTCCGGCAGCGGGGGGGCCCAAGAGACCCAGTACTTC
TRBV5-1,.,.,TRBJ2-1,CASSLEESSYNEQFF,TGCGCCAGCAGCTTGGAGGAGAGCTCCTACAATGAGCAGTTCTTC
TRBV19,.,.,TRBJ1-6,CASSITGFMENSPLHF,TGTGCCAGTAGTATTACAGGGTTTATGGAGAATTCACCCCTCCACTTT
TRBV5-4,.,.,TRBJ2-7,CASSSLGTDSYEQYF,TGTGCCAGCAGCAGTTTGGGGACTGATTCCTACGAGCAGTACTTC
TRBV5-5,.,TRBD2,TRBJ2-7,CASSLGAGGYEQYF,TGTGCCAGCAGCTTGGGGGCGGGGGGCTACGAGCAGTACTTC
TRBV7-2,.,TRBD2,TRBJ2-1,CASSPLAGGNNEQFF,TGTGCCAGCAGCCCACTAGCGGGGGGAAACAATGAGCAGTTCTTC
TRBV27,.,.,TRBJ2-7,CASKPAGTYEQYF,TGTGCCAGCAAACCGGCCGGGACCTACGAGCAGTACTTC
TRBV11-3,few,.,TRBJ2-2,CASSSRVEGELFF,TGTGCCAGCAGCTCTCGGGTGGAGGGGGAGCTGTTTTTT
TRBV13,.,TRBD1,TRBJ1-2,CASSLGGQGAWGYTF,TGTGCCAGCAGCTTAGGGGGACAGGGGGCTTGGGGCTACACCTTC
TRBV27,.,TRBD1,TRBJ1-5,CASSQSIPDRGGQPQHF,TGTGCCAGCAGTCAATCCATTCCGGACAGGGGTGGTCAGCCCCAGCATTTT
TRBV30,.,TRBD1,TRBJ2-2,CAWRGTGYVSGELFF,TGTGCCTGGCGAGGGACAGGGTATGTTTCCGGGGAGCTGTTTTTT
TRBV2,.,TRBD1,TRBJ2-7,CASSEAGQADEQYF,TGTGCCAGCAGTGAAGCGGGACAGGCCGACGAGCAGTACTTC
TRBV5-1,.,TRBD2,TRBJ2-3,CASSSRSSGGAGDTQYF,TGCGCCAGCAGCTCGAGATCTAGCGGGGGGGCTGGTGATACGCAGTATTTT
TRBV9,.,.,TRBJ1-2,CASSVVDSTYGYTF,TGTGCCAGCAGCGTAGTCGACAGTACTTATGGCTACACCTTC
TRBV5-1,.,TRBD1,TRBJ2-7,CASSYPGQGAGEQYF,TGCGCCAGCAGCTATCCGGGACAGGGGGCTGGGGAGCAGTACTTC
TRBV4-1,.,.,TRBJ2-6,CASSQSPRARGANVLTF,TGCGCCAGCAGCCAATCCCCCAGGGCGCGGGGGGCCAACGTCCTGACTTTC
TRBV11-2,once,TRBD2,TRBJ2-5,CASSRGTTDQETQYF,TGTGCCAGCAGCCGGGGGACTACCGACCAAGAGACCCAGTACTTC
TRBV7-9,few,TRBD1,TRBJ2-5,CSSQNRGQETQYF,TGTTCCAGCCAGAACAGGGGACAAGAGACCCAGTACTTC